This T cell receptor (beta chain) came from a study of blood T cell repertoires in COVID-19. On the study more broadly: PBMCs, B-cell-depleted T cells, or T cells provided the cDNA or gDNA that made up the material.

The germline V and J ends were trimmed by 2 bases and 3 bases, with 15 bases remaining between them. The V gene's germline CDR1 is SGHNT and CDR2 YYREEE (reference sequence). CDR3 length: 15 residues. Repertoires were generated with immunoSEQ multiplex PCR, while TCRdb's copy carries only in-frame clones and drops some. The sample has about 86,000 clones; about four fifths are singletons. The sequenced sample was peripheral blood. The receptor's source is a woman older than 75 with acute or convalescent COVID-19. The J gene is TRBJ2-7, the V gene TRBV5-4; D ambiguous. The CDR3 nucleotides are TGTGCCAGCAGCTTCGAGCGTAACCCTAACTACGAGCAGTACTTC. The encoded protein is CASSFERNPNYEQYF.